This passage covers 21 T cell receptor beta chains from one sample sequenced in a study of blood T cells in healthy people across ages. A sample-barcoded 5' primer and a J-beta primer mix were used in a second PCR of roughly 7 to 11 cycles. TCRdb reprocessed the 5' RACE reads with MiXCR, giving one entry per CDR3 protein. Of 1.4 million or so distinct CDR3 sequences listed, under 55% were seen once; the top ten hold more than 4%. Sequenced: blood. These receptors originate from a woman younger than 30 in good health.

The chain links TRBV20-1 to TRBJ2-7; D is unresolved. The CDR3 contains 14 residues. The ends were cut back, 3 bases at V and 2 bases at J, with 14 bases in the middle. Germline-derived CDR1 and CDR2 are DFQATT and SNEGSKA (reference sequence). CDR3 sequence: CSASATPVAYEQYF. The CDR3 DNA is TGCAGTGCTAGTGCTACGCCCGTTGCCTACGAGCAGTACTTC.

The V call is TRBV28, the J call TRBJ2-3, with no clear D. This CDR3 is built from 15 residues. CDR1 and CDR2 from the germline V gene are MDHEN and SYDVKM. The V end was cut by 4 bases, the J end by 7 bases, with 18 bases between. The CDR3 loop is CASSYPKMTSYTQYF. The CDR3 DNA reads TGTGCCAGCAGTTACCCAAAAATGACATCCTATACGCAGTATTTT. The entire variable domain, with the rest obtained from reference TRBV28 and TRBJ2-3, is as follows: DVKVTQSSRYLVKRTGEKVFLECVQDMDHENMFWYRQDPGLGLRLIYFSYDVKMKEKGDIPEGYSVSREKKERFSLILESASTNQTSMYLCASSYPKMTSYTQYFGPGTRLTVL.

This clonotype was recorded a few times. The chain joins TRBV6-2 or TRBV6-3 to TRBJ2-1; perhaps D is TRBD1 or TRBD2 (5 bases each). Per the germline V gene, CDR1 is MNHEY and CDR2 is SVGEGT. Trimming removed 10 bases at V and 0 bases at J, with 16 bases between. The CDR3 has 15 amino acids. CDR3 DNA: TGTGCCATCCGGTTCGGGGCTTACTCCTACAATGAGCAGTTCTTC. Its translation: CAIRFGAYSYNEQFF.

The CDR3 DNA sequence: TGTGCCAGCAGCCTCAGCGGTGGAAAGGGAAAAGAGACCCAGTACTTC. It codes for CASSLSGGKGKETQYF. The chain has TRBV9 and TRBJ2-5; D perhaps matches TRBD2 (5 bases). Germline V CDR1 and CDR2: SGDLS, YYNGEE. Trimming shortened V by 4 bases and J by 3 bases, and 19 bases separated the two germline ends. CDR3 length: 16 amino acids.

This rearrangement joins TRBV3-1 to TRBJ2-7, with 7 bases fitting TRBD1. The CDR3 runs to 16 residues. The J segment lost 2 bases and the V segment lost 4 bases, leaving 11 bases of the junction unmatched. Per the germline V gene, CDR1 is LGHDT and CDR2 is YNNKEL (reference sequence). The CDR3 spells CASSPRNRGDTYEQYF. The CDR3 bases are TGTGCCAGCAGCCCCCGGAACAGGGGCGATACCTACGAGCAGTACTTC.

Details on this clonotype: A junction boundary mismatches the germline segment, possibly from a read error. V is TRBV20-1 and J is TRBJ2-1; D possibly corresponds to TRBD2 (5 bases). CDR3 length equals 12 residues. The V gene's germline CDR1 is DFQATT and CDR2 SNEGSKA (reference sequence). CDR3 sequence (DNA): TGCAGTACTAGGAGACAATACAATGAGCAGTTCTTC. Translated: CSTRRQYNEQFF.

This clonotype came up a few times. This chain connects TRBV12-3 or TRBV12-4 to TRBJ1-6, with D perhaps TRBD1 (5 bases). The CDR3 has 13 residues. Deletions cut 2 bases from V and 15 bases from J, with 14 bases between. DNA for the CDR3: TGTGCCAGCAGTTTATTTAGCGGGGCGCTCCTCCACTTT. It is translated as CASSLFSGALLHF.

The chain links TRBV9 to TRBJ2-3, with 8 bases lining up with TRBD2. The CDR3 spans 15 residues. J lost 5 bases, V lost 2 bases, and 7 bases had no gene match. In germline, CDR1 is SGDLS, CDR2 YYNGEE. This CDR3 reads CASSVDGGAQDTQYF. As DNA, the CDR3 is TGTGCCAGCAGCGTTGACGGGGGGGCCCAAGATACGCAGTATTTT.

This clonotype was counted only a few times. The J gene is TRBJ1-2, the V gene TRBV5-5; maybe TRBD1 (5 bases). Trimming took off 0 bases at V and 13 bases at J, with 16 bases between the two ends. Germline V gene lookup returns CDR1 SGHKS and CDR2 YYEKEE (reference sequence). CDR3 length: 13 amino acids. The CDR3 reads CASSLETASAVTF. CDR3 in DNA: TGTGCCAGCAGCTTGGAGACAGCGAGCGCCGTCACCTTC.

This clonotype occurred a few times. The chain links TRBV2 to TRBJ2-1, with a tentative D call TRBD1 (6 bases). CDR1 and CDR2 from the germline V gene are SNHLY and FYNNEI. V dropped 2 bases and J dropped 6 bases, with 17 bases sitting between them. The CDR3 totals 16 residues. This CDR3 reads CASSEMLIRDTNEQFF. CDR3 DNA sequence: TGTGCCAGCAGTGAAATGCTAATCCGGGACACCAATGAGCAGTTCTTC.

This clonotype was seen only a few times. This chain links TRBV24-1 with TRBJ2-3; D is tentatively TRBD1 or TRBD2 (5 bases each). Trimming stripped 4 bases from V and 8 bases from J, with 18 bases between. From germline, CDR1 is KGHDR and CDR2 SFDVKD. This CDR3 spans 15 amino acids. In nucleotides, the CDR3 is TGTGCCACCAGTGACTCACCCGGGACCCAACGTACGCAGTATTTT. Its protein is CATSDSPGTQRTQYF.

Concerning this clonotype: One end of the junction fails to match germline, which may point to a read error. J is TRBJ2-1 and V is TRBV27, with TRBD2 as a possible D gene (6 bases). In germline, CDR1 is MNHEY, CDR2 SMNVEV (reference sequence). The CDR3 has 17 amino acids. The CDR3 reads CASSFLNGRGLGNGQFF. CDR3 nucleotide sequence: TGTGCCAGCAGTTTCTTAAATGGCCGGGGGTTAGGCAATGGGCAGTTCTTC.

J is TRBJ2-5 and V is TRBV11-2; 8 bases fit TRBD2. The CDR3 length is 18 residues. V lost 1 base to trimming and J lost 3 bases; unmatched junction nucleotides: 13. The germline gives CDR1 SGHAT, CDR2 FQNNGV. This chain's CDR3 is CASSLGLGSGGQKETQYF. The CDR3 DNA reads as TGTGCCAGCAGCTTAGGACTAGGGAGCGGGGGCCAAAAAGAGACCCAGTACTTC.

V and J are TRBV28 and TRBJ1-6; D unclear. The ends were cut back, 8 bases at V and 10 bases at J, with 12 bases in the middle. Germline values: CDR1 MDHEN, CDR2 SYDVKM. This CDR3 spans 12 amino acids. CDR3 sequence: CASQPMRSPLHF. CDR3 coding DNA: TGTGCCAGCCAGCCAATGCGGTCACCCCTCCACTTT.

This clonotype was observed a few times. J is TRBJ2-7 and V is TRBV18; no clear D. Germline V gene data show CDR1 as KGHSH and CDR2 as LQKENI. This CDR3 region has 13 residues. V lost 3 bases, J lost 3 bases, and 9 bases lay in between. In nucleotides, the CDR3 is TGTGCCAGCTCACCGTCTAGTCTCTACGAGCAGTACTTC. It codes for CASSPSSLYEQYF.

This clonotype was picked up a small number of times. The chain carries TRBV7-8 and TRBJ2-1; 9 nucleotides align to TRBD2. Unmatched junction bases numbered 9, after V lost 1 base and J lost 8 bases. Germline values: CDR1 SGHVS, CDR2 FQNEAQ. CDR3 length equals 16 residues. The CDR3 is CASSLGRGGLFHEQFF. The DNA for the CDR3 is TGTGCCAGCAGCTTAGGGCGGGGGGGCTTATTTCATGAGCAGTTCTTC.

This clonotype was picked up a small number of times. The chain has TRBV13 and TRBJ2-5; either TRBD1 or TRBD2 may fit D (5 bases each). The germline V gene encodes CDR1 PRHDT and CDR2 FYEKMQ (reference sequence). Between the trimmed V and J ends, which lost 4 bases and 7 bases, there was a span of 19 bases. The CDR3 consists of 15 residues. This chain's CDR3 is CASSSSGAQEGTQYF. The CDR3 bases are TGTGCCAGCAGCTCTTCCGGGGCCCAGGAAGGGACCCAGTACTTC.

This clonotype was counted ten times or more. The J gene is TRBJ2-2, the V gene TRBV4-3; D unresolved. This CDR3 has 15 amino acids. The V end lost 1 base, the J end lost 2 bases, and 8 bases lay between the germline ends. Germline lookup yields CDR1 LGHNA and CDR2 YSLEER. Here the CDR3 reads CASSQAGDNTGELFF. For the CDR3, the DNA is TGCGCCAGCAGCCAAGCGGGCGATAACACCGGGGAGCTGTTTTTT.

This clonotype was counted a few times. The chain employs TRBV6-1 and TRBJ2-4; no clear D gene. Trimming shortened V by 2 bases and J by 10 bases, and 12 bases separated the two germline ends. Per the germline V gene, CDR1 is MNHNS and CDR2 is SASEGT. The CDR3 extends over 13 amino acids. In DNA form, the CDR3 reads TGTGCCAGCAGTGAAAGGTCCGCCCGAATTCAGTACTTC. Encoded protein: CASSERSARIQYF.

The rearrangement joins TRBV4-1 to TRBJ2-3; 7 bases are a match to TRBD2. The germline gives CDR1 MGHRA, CDR2 YSYEKL. With 2 bases clipped from V and 1 base from J, the junction kept 15 bases outside the gene matches. The CDR3 length is 19 residues. CDR3 sequence: CASSQFGLGRAFGTDTQYF. In DNA, the CDR3 is TGCGCCAGCAGCCAATTCGGACTAGGAAGGGCCTTTGGCACAGATACGCAGTATTTT.

The table lists this clonotype with a count of one. The junction and the germline gene differ at one end; a read error may be behind it. The chain links TRBV12-3 or TRBV12-4 to TRBJ2-3; 7 bases map to TRBD1. There are 16 residues in the CDR3. The CDR3 is CASSFLTGQSTGTQYF. In nucleotides, the CDR3 is TGTGCCAGCAGTTTCCTGACAGGGCAAAGCACAGGTACGCAGTATTTT.